The 20 T cell receptor beta chains below come from one sample, sequenced in a study of T cell changes during pregnancy in multiple sclerosis. Here immunoSEQ multiplex PCR was the method, and the copy in TCRdb shows in-frame clones only, minus some. The data hold roughly 34,000 clones, with just over 90% observed a single time. This material consisted of peripheral blood, taken in the second trimester of pregnancy. The receptors here all came from a female donor in good health, enrolled as a control in a pregnancy study.

The V call is TRBV6-6, the J call TRBJ2-5, with D perhaps TRBD2 (6 bases). This CDR3 has 14 amino acids. Germline V gene lookup returns CDR1 MNHNY and CDR2 SVGAGI (reference sequence). Trimming shortened V by 7 bases and J by 11 bases, and 23 bases separated the two germline ends. This chain's CDR3 is CASTERLPTGEQYF. DNA for the CDR3: TGTGCCAGCACTGAAAGGTTACCGACGGGAGAGCAGTACTTC.

This chain joins TRBV29-1 and TRBJ1-2; the D is unclear. Germline CDR1 is SQVTM and CDR2 is ANQGSEA. Trimming stripped 6 bases from V and 7 bases from J, with 21 bases between. CDR3 length: 14 amino acids. CDR3 loop: CSVQRGGELGGYTF. CDR3 nucleotide sequence: TGCAGCGTCCAACGCGGCGGGGAGCTCGGTGGCTACACCTTC.

This rearrangement joins TRBV9 to TRBJ1-2, with D possibly being TRBD1 (6 bases). This CDR3 is 14 amino acids long. V dropped 1 base and J dropped 8 bases, with 15 bases sitting between them. CDR1 is SGDLS and CDR2 is YYNGEE in the germline V gene. The CDR3 here is CASSVRTKGGGYTF. The CDR3 nucleotides read TGTGCCAGCAGCGTAAGGACAAAGGGGGGGGGCTACACCTTC.

A few counts support this clone. The rearrangement joins TRBV6-5 to TRBJ2-3, with D unclear. The CDR3 sequence is 13 residues long. Germline lookup yields CDR1 MNHEY and CDR2 SVGAGI. Between the trimmed V and J ends, which lost 5 bases and 4 bases, there was a span of 10 bases. The CDR3 loop reads CASSPHRSDTQYF. CDR3 bases: TGTGCCAGCAGTCCCCACAGATCAGATACGCAGTATTTT.

The chain recombines TRBV7-9 with TRBJ2-7; 7 bases agree with TRBD2. The CDR3 contains 13 residues. CDR1 is SEHNR, CDR2 FQNEAQ, per germline (reference sequence). Trimming took 11 bases from V and 3 from J; bases not matched to a gene: 10. CDR3 residues: CAGRSGELYEQYF. The CDR3 DNA sequence: TGTGCCGGTCGCAGCGGGGAGCTCTACGAGCAGTACTTC.

This clone was seen a single time. DNA of the CDR3: TGTGCCAGCAGTTCCCCCGGGACAGGGGGAGGGGGCTACACCTTC. Its protein product is CASSSPGTGGGGYTF. The V call is TRBV28, the J call TRBJ1-2; 11 bases map to TRBD1. This CDR3 comprises 15 residues. Unmatched junction bases numbered 9, after V lost 4 bases and J lost 8 bases. Germline assignment: CDR1 MDHEN and CDR2 SYDVKM.

The chain has TRBV4-3 and TRBJ1-2; D uncertain. From germline, CDR1 is LGHNA and CDR2 YSLEER. This CDR3 spans 13 amino acids. V lost 0 bases and J lost 8, with 10 bases in between. The CDR3 DNA follows: TGCGCCAGCAGCCAAGATAGCGGTCGGGGCTACACCTTC. Translating it yields CASSQDSGRGYTF.

This chain joins TRBV6-1 and TRBJ2-7; unclear D gene. V dropped 6 bases and J dropped 5 bases, with 14 bases sitting between them. The CDR3 runs 13 residues. Germline values: CDR1 MNHNS, CDR2 SASEGT. The CDR3, as DNA: TGTGCCAGCAGCGCGAAACCCGAAAACGAGCAGTACTTC. Its protein product is CASSAKPENEQYF.

The genes are TRBV4-2 and TRBJ2-7; D gene ambiguous. This CDR3 is built from 16 residues. V shed 0 bases and J shed 0 bases, with 12 bases lying between them. The germline V gene has CDR1 LGHNA and CDR2 YNFKEQ. CDR3 in DNA: TGTGCCAGCAGCCAAGATGGAGCGTCCCCCTCCTACGAGCAGTACTTC. Translation gives CASSQDGASPSYEQYF.

The J gene is TRBJ2-1, the V gene TRBV7-3; 9 nucleotides align to TRBD2. V trimming: 2 bases; J trimming: 1 base; junction bases outside the gene matches: 12. Per germline, CDR1 SGHTA and CDR2 FQGTGA. This CDR3 has 19 amino acids. Here the CDR3 reads CASSLPSGATAGSYNEQFF. CDR3 nucleotides: TGTGCCAGCAGCTTACCTAGCGGGGCCACGGCAGGGTCCTACAATGAGCAGTTCTTC.

V gene TRBV11-2 combines with J gene TRBJ1-6; 12 positions agree with TRBD1. This CDR3 region has 17 residues. Per the germline V gene, CDR1 is SGHAT and CDR2 is FQNNGV. Losses at the gene ends were 1 base for V and 7 bases for J; bases not matched to a gene: 5. CDR3 amino acids: CASSLGGTGGWNSPLHF. CDR3 DNA: TGTGCCAGCAGCTTAGGGGGGACAGGGGGCTGGAATTCACCCCTCCACTTT.

The chain recombines TRBV30 with TRBJ2-1, with D unclear. Germline loops: CDR1 GTSNPN, CDR2 SVGIG (reference sequence). CDR3 size: 13 residues. The V gene lost 2 bases and the J gene lost 0 bases, with 5 bases spanning the gap. Here the CDR3 DNA reads TGTGCCTGGAGTCCAGACTCCTACAATGAGCAGTTCTTC. Translating it yields CAWSPDSYNEQFF.

This clone has only one observation. The V call is TRBV6-6, the J call TRBJ1-2, with D maybe TRBD1 (5 bases). Germline values: CDR1 MNHNY, CDR2 SVGAGI (reference sequence). Trimming stripped 2 bases from V and 4 bases from J, with 8 bases between. This CDR3 has 13 amino acids. The DNA of the CDR3 is TGTGCCAGCAGTTACGAGACAGCCTATGGCTACACCTTC. Translation gives CASSYETAYGYTF.

This rearrangement joins TRBV4-3 to TRBJ1-1; 8 bases align to TRBD1. CDR3 length: 19 residues. Germline lookup yields CDR1 LGHNA and CDR2 YSLEER. V was pared by 1 base and J by 1 base, with 14 bases of the junction left unmatched. CDR3 residues: CASSQGGGQGGDGNTEAFF. Here the CDR3 DNA reads TGCGCCAGCAGCCAAGGGGGTGGACAGGGAGGGGATGGGAACACTGAAGCTTTCTTT.

The genes are TRBV7-6 and TRBJ1-1, with 9 positions matching TRBD1. Germline loops: CDR1 SGHVS, CDR2 FNYEAQ. V lost 4 bases and J lost 10; bases outside the gene matches: 16. CDR3 length: 16 residues. CDR3 in amino acids: CASSSGGGQGGSRAFF. In DNA, the CDR3 is TGTGCCAGCAGCTCTGGGGGGGGACAGGGTGGATCTAGAGCTTTCTTT.

The J gene is TRBJ2-5, the V gene TRBV7-9; 9 bases match TRBD1. The CDR3 totals 15 residues. Per the germline V gene, CDR1 is SEHNR and CDR2 is FQNEAQ (reference sequence). The V gene end was trimmed by 5 bases and the J gene end by 2 bases; junction bases not matched to a gene: 6. The CDR3 DNA is TGTGCCAGCAGCCGGGGACAGGGCTTACAAGAGACCCAGTACTTC. This gives the protein CASSRGQGLQETQYF.

V gene TRBV7-2 combines with J gene TRBJ1-6; no definite D call. Deletions cut 5 bases from V and 8 bases from J, with 10 bases between. The germline V gene has CDR1 SGHTA and CDR2 FQGNSA. This CDR3 is 13 amino acids long. In DNA, the CDR3 is TGTGCCAGCAGCAGAGACGGGTATTCACCCCTCCACTTT. Protein: CASSRDGYSPLHF.

The chain is built from TRBV7-9 and TRBJ2-5; D might be TRBD1 (6 bases). Trimming pared 1 base from V and 4 bases from J, leaving 13 bases between. Germline V gives CDR1 SEHNR, CDR2 FQNEAQ (reference sequence). CDR3 size: 15 residues. CDR3 residues: CASSLEQGSRETQYF. DNA for the CDR3: TGTGCCAGCAGCTTAGAACAGGGTTCGAGAGAGACCCAGTACTTC.

V usage is TRBV5-1 and J usage is TRBJ2-2, with a possible D match to TRBD2 (6 bases). The length of the CDR3 is 14 residues. Germline-derived CDR1 and CDR2 are SGHRS and YFSETQ. The V gene lost 4 bases and the J gene lost 5 bases, with 12 bases spanning the gap. The CDR3, as DNA: TGCGCCAGCAGCCCGGGGGTCGGGACCGGGGAGCTGTTTTTT. As protein: CASSPGVGTGELFF.

V gene TRBV27 combines with J gene TRBJ2-3, with 8 bases aligning to TRBD1. Germline-derived CDR1 and CDR2 are MNHEY and SMNVEV (reference sequence). V gave up 7 bases and J gave up 0 bases; unmatched junction bases: 9. This CDR3 has 16 amino acids. This CDR3 reads CASIRQGPSSTDTQYF. CDR3 nucleotide sequence: TGTGCCAGCATACGACAGGGGCCCTCCAGCACAGATACGCAGTATTTT.